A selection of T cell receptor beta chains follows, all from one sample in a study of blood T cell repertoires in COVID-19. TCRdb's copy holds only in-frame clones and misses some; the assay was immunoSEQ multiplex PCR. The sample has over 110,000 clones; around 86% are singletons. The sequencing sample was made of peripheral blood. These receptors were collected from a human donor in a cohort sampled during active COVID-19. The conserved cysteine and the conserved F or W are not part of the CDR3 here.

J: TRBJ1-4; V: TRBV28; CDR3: ASRFQGAFEKLF
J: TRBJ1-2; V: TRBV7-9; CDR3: ASSIFDRSNYGYT
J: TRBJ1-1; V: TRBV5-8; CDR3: ASSLGRRREAF
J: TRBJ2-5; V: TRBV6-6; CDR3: ASSYTLAGVRETQY
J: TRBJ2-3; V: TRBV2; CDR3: ASSWTASTDTQY
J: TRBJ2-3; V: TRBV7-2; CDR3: ASSLTDTQY
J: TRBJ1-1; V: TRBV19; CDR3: ASSSDALGLATEAF
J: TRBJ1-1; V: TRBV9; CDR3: ASSPLVPDTEAF
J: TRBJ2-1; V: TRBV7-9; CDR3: ASDFPMGLADNNEQF
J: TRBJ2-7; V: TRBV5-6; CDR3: ASSYQGLPYEQY
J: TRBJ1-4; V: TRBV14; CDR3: ASSQDTGGKLF
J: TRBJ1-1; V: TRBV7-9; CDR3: ASSPSNTEAF
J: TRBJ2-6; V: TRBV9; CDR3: ASSVGQLDVLT
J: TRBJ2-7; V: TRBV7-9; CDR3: ASSLAIEGGEQY
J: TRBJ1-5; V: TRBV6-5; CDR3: ASSYSRNSNQPQH
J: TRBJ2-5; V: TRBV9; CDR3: ASSPGGETQY
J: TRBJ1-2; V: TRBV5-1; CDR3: ASSLVGQGYT
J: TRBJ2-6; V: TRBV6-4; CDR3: ASTATGGLNSGANVLT
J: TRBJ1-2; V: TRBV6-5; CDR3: ATSTGFGYT
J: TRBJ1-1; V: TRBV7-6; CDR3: ASSLERNTEAF
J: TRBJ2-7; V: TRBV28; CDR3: ASSFTGQQY
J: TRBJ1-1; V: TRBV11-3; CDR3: ASSLVRDTEAF
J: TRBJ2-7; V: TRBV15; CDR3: ATSRGHVSIEQY
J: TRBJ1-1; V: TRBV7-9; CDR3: ASSLQGADTEAF
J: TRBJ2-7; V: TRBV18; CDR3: ASSPPGTFYEQY
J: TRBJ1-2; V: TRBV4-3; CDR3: ASSQGGQGFYGYT
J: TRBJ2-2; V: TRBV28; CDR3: ASSSAGTGNTGELF
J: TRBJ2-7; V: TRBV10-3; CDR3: AIRRTGERHEQY